The 4 T cell receptor beta chains given below trace back to one sample, sequenced in a study of blood T cell repertoires in COVID-19. Libraries were prepared by immunoSEQ multiplex PCR; TCRdb keeps only in-frame clonotypes and omits some of them. The data show roughly 97,000 clones, with over 60% seen just once and about 6.5% held by the top ten. Sequenced material: peripheral blood. These receptors originate from a man aged 65-85 years with acute or convalescent COVID-19.

The rearrangement joins TRBV15 to TRBJ2-5, with D possibly being TRBD1 (6 bases). CDR3 size: 18 residues. V dropped 0 bases and J dropped 2 bases, with 19 bases sitting between them. Germline values: CDR1 LNHNV, CDR2 YYDKDF (reference sequence). CDR3 in amino acids: CATSRDRTAGTPQETQYF. The CDR3 DNA follows: TGTGCCACCAGCAGAGATAGAACCGCCGGGACACCACAAGAGACCCAGTACTTC.

This clone has only a few counts. This chain joins TRBV18 and TRBJ1-2, with a weak D call TRBD1 (6 bases). CDR1 and CDR2 from the germline V gene are KGHSH and LQKENI. The CDR3 is 15 residues long. V was cut by 3 bases and J by 4 bases, with 15 bases left in between. In nucleotides, the CDR3 is TGTGCCAGCTCACCCGAACCGGACAGCGTCTATGGCTACACCTTC. This sequence encodes CASSPEPDSVYGYTF.

Written as DNA, the CDR3 is TGTGCCAGCAGCTTAGGACACAAGAACACCGGGGAGCTGTTTTTT. Translating it yields CASSLGHKNTGELFF. The gene calls are TRBV7-9 and TRBJ2-2; D remains unclear. The V and J ends lost 1 base and 1 base respectively, with 7 bases between them. The CDR3 is 15 residues long. CDR1 is SEHNR, CDR2 FQNEAQ, per germline (reference sequence).

The chain joins TRBV6-6 to TRBJ1-5; the D gene is possibly TRBD1 (5 bases). Germline V gene lookup returns CDR1 MNHNY and CDR2 SVGAGI (reference sequence). This CDR3 is 14 amino acids long. V was cut by 2 bases and J by 6 bases, with 11 bases left in between. The CDR3 nucleotides read TGTGCCAGCAGTTACACAGGTAACGGTCAGCCCCAGCATTTT. Amino acid sequence: CASSYTGNGQPQHF.